The sequence of this TCR beta chain was determined in a study of shared clonotypes between healthy human individuals. In its sample, this clone was seen once. The antigen remains unidentified. At one of its ends the junction is not consistent with the germline gene, which may arise from a read error. The germline V gene has CDR1 SSHAT and CDR2 FNYEAQ (reference sequence). CDR3 size: 15 residues. Study-wide results and limits: A handful of donors had about 5.1% of their naive CD4 clonotypes in common. Collection of samples was limited to blood; tissue repertoires likely differ.

None of the donors, who were healthy HIV-negative adults, had recently had acute infections or vaccinations. Deep-level running was used for the assay. The repertoire was sequenced with immunoSEQ multiplex PCR; TCRdb's copy has only in-frame clones and lacks some. This sample has millions of clones, with 85% to 95% found just once. Material: naive CD4+ T cells sorted from blood. Subset described: CD45RA+ positively selected. The V gene is TRBV7-7, the J gene TRBJ2-1, with D possibly being TRBD2 (6 bases). The receptor was isolated from a man aged 18 to 29 in good health. CDR3 in amino acids: CASSLGPGAYNEQFF. The CDR3 coding sequence is TGTGCTAGCAGCTTAGGTCCGGGGGCCTACAATGAGCAGTTCTTC.